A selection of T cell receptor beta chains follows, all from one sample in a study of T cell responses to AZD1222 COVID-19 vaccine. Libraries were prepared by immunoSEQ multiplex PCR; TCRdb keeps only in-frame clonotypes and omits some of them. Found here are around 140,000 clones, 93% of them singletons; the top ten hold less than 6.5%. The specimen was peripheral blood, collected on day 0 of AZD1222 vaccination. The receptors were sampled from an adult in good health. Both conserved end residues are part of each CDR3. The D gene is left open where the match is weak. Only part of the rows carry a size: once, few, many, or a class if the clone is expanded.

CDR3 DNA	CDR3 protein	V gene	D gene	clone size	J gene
TGTGCCAGCAGCACTTCAGGACAGGGAGGACTCTCACCCCTCCACTTT	CASSTSGQGGLSPLHF	TRBV9	TRBD1	-	TRBJ1-6
TGTGCCAGCAGCTTACTAGCGGGTGGCACAGATACGCAGTATTTT	CASSLLAGGTDTQYF	TRBV7-8	TRBD2	-	TRBJ2-3
TGCGCCAGCAGCTTGGGTCCAGGGGATAGTGGAAACACCATATATTTT	CASSLGPGDSGNTIYF	TRBV5-1	-	-	TRBJ1-3
TGTGCCAGCAGCTCCGGGACAGGGCGTAATTCACCCCTCCACTTT	CASSSGTGRNSPLHF	TRBV5-4	TRBD1	-	TRBJ1-6
TGTGCCAGCAGCGTTGGACAGATTAATGAAAAACTGTTTTTT	CASSVGQINEKLFF	TRBV9	-	-	TRBJ1-4
TGCGCCAGCAGCTTGGCCTCACAGGACGCGGGGGGCTACACCTTC	CASSLASQDAGGYTF	TRBV5-1	-	-	TRBJ1-2
TGCGCCAGCAGCTTGATCGGGGACCAAGAGACCCAGTACTTC	CASSLIGDQETQYF	TRBV5-1	-	once	TRBJ2-5
TGTGCCAGCGAGGGGGCCCCGACCTACGAGCAGTACTTC	CASEGAPTYEQYF	TRBV11-2	TRBD1	-	TRBJ2-7
TGTGCCTGGACGGGACAGGGCTTCTATGGCTACACCTTC	CAWTGQGFYGYTF	TRBV30	TRBD1	-	TRBJ1-2
TGTGCTAGTGGTTACCATCCTGAGAACACCGGGGAGCTGTTTTTT	CASGYHPENTGELFF	TRBV12-5	-	-	TRBJ2-2
TGTGCCAGCAGTCCCGGGACGGACTATGGCTACACCTTC	CASSPGTDYGYTF	TRBV7-9	-	-	TRBJ1-2
TGCGCCAGCAGCAACGGACAGTTTTCAGATACGCAGTATTTT	CASSNGQFSDTQYF	TRBV5-1	-	-	TRBJ2-3
TGTGCCAGCAGTGAAGCGCTGAGGACAGGAGGGAACTATGGCTACACCTTC	CASSEALRTGGNYGYTF	TRBV2	TRBD1	-	TRBJ1-2
TGTGCCAGCAGTTCCCCCCCGCCAGAGACGGCACTCTATGGCTACACCTTC	CASSSPPPETALYGYTF	TRBV28	-	-	TRBJ1-2
TGTGCCAGCAGCCCTCCGCCATACCGGGACAGGCGGGGCTACACCTTC	CASSPPPYRDRRGYTF	TRBV7-2	TRBD1	-	TRBJ1-2
TGTGCCAGCTCACCACGGCTCTCCCGCACCTACGAGCAGTACTTC	CASSPRLSRTYEQYF	TRBV18	-	-	TRBJ2-7
TGTGCCAGCAGTCCTTCCCCGGGACAGGGAAACACTGAAGCTTTCTTT	CASSPSPGQGNTEAFF	TRBV6-6	TRBD1	-	TRBJ1-1
TGTGCCAGCAGTGAGTATTGGGAGCAGTACTTC	CASSEYWEQYF	TRBV2	-	-	TRBJ2-7
TGTGCCAGCAGTTACTCTGGGGGCGGTGGTGAAAAACTGTTTTTT	CASSYSGGGGEKLFF	TRBV6-5	-	-	TRBJ1-4
TGTGCCAGCAGTACTACAGGACAGGGGCCTGTTGAGACTGAAGCTTTCTTT	CASSTTGQGPVETEAFF	TRBV28	TRBD1	-	TRBJ1-1
TGTGCCAGATCTTACTACGAGCAGTACTTC	CARSYYEQYF	TRBV9	-	-	TRBJ2-7
TGCGCCAGCAGTGAGTCTCTGGCAAACTACAATGAGCAGTTCTTC	CASSESLANYNEQFF	TRBV10-1	-	-	TRBJ2-1
TGTGCCAGCAGCTTCCTTCGCGGTAGCACAGATACGCAGTATTTT	CASSFLRGSTDTQYF	TRBV7-8	-	-	TRBJ2-3
TGTGCCATCAGTGAGCTCGGGGGCCGCGAGCAGTACTTC	CAISELGGREQYF	TRBV10-3	-	-	TRBJ2-7
TGTGCTAGTACCCCGGCCGACCATCAGCCCCAGCATTTT	CASTPADHQPQHF	TRBV12-5	-	-	TRBJ1-5
TGTGCCAGCAGTTACTCGGAAGGCCAGAACTATGGCTACACCTTC	CASSYSEGQNYGYTF	TRBV6-6	-	-	TRBJ1-2
TGTGCCAGCAGTTCATCGGGACTAGCGGGAGTTGGGCGGGAAGAGACCCAGTACTTC	CASSSSGLAGVGREETQYF	TRBV27	TRBD2	-	TRBJ2-5
TGTGCCAGCAGCCAGCGTGGGAATCAGCCCCAGCATTTT	CASSQRGNQPQHF	TRBV7-2	-	-	TRBJ1-5
TGCGCCAGCAGCCAACGGTCAGCGGAAAGCACAGATACGCAGTATTTT	CASSQRSAESTDTQYF	TRBV4-1	-	-	TRBJ2-3
TGTGCCAGCAGCGTAGAAAACCCGGTGGAGCAGTACTTC	CASSVENPVEQYF	TRBV9	-	-	TRBJ2-7
TGTGCCAGCAGCGTAGGGCAGGGGGCGGGAGACCCCTACGAGCAGTACTTC	CASSVGQGAGDPYEQYF	TRBV9	-	-	TRBJ2-7
TGTGCCAGCAGCGTACGACAGGGGGAGACCCAGTACTTC	CASSVRQGETQYF	TRBV7-9	TRBD1	-	TRBJ2-5
TGTGCCAGCAGCTCCGGACTAGCGGGAGTGGAGACCCAGTACTTC	CASSSGLAGVETQYF	TRBV11-3	TRBD2	-	TRBJ2-5
TGTGCCAGCAGCCAAGATACCTGGGGCAACGAGCAGTACTTC	CASSQDTWGNEQYF	TRBV3-1/TRBV3-2	-	-	TRBJ2-7
TGTGCCAGTAGGGGCCTAAATGAAAAACTGTTTTTT	CASRGLNEKLFF	TRBV19	-	-	TRBJ1-4
TGTGCCAGCAGCCAACTGCCTCGGGGGCCCTACAATGAGCAGTTCTTC	CASSQLPRGPYNEQFF	TRBV3-1/TRBV3-2	-	-	TRBJ2-1
TGTGCCAGCAGTCTCGGACAGGACTACCTCTACGAGCAGTACTTC	CASSLGQDYLYEQYF	TRBV28	-	once	TRBJ2-7
TGTGCCAGCAGCCAAGATCTAGGGGAAAAACTGTTTTTT	CASSQDLGEKLFF	TRBV14	-	once	TRBJ1-4
TGTGCCACCAGTGACTTTACTAGCGACATCTACAATGAGCAGTTCTTC	CATSDFTSDIYNEQFF	TRBV24-1	TRBD2	-	TRBJ2-1
TGTGCCAGCTCACGAGAGCGGGAGGCGGGTGAGCAGTTCTTC	CASSREREAGEQFF	TRBV18	TRBD2	-	TRBJ2-1
TGTGCCTGGAGTGCAGGGGGCACTGAAGCTTTCTTT	CAWSAGGTEAFF	TRBV30	TRBD1	-	TRBJ1-1
TGTGCCATCAGTGGAATGAGCACCGGGGAGCTGTTTTTT	CAISGMSTGELFF	TRBV10-3	-	-	TRBJ2-2
TGTGCCAGCAGAAGACAGTACACTGAAGCTTTCTTT	CASRRQYTEAFF	TRBV2	-	-	TRBJ1-1
TGTGCCAGCAGCTTAGGAGGGGATGGCAATCAGCCCCAGCATTTT	CASSLGGDGNQPQHF	TRBV11-2	-	-	TRBJ1-5
TGTGCCAGCAGCTCCCAGGGGTCCTACGAGCAGTACTTC	CASSSQGSYEQYF	TRBV7-9	-	-	TRBJ2-7
TGTGCCAGCAGCTTAGACAGGGAAATGAGAGAGCAGTACTTC	CASSLDREMREQYF	TRBV7-8	-	-	TRBJ2-7
TGTGCCTGGAAGGTCGAGCGGACCTATGGCTACACCTTC	CAWKVERTYGYTF	TRBV30	-	-	TRBJ1-2
TGTGCCAGCAGGGGGAGGGGGACTAACTATGGCTACACCTTC	CASRGRGTNYGYTF	TRBV21-1	-	-	TRBJ1-2
TGTGCCAGTAGTCCAACCGGGACTAGCCTCTCTGGGGCCAACGTCCTGACTTTC	CASSPTGTSLSGANVLTF	TRBV19	TRBD2	-	TRBJ2-6
TGCGCCAGCAGTGGTTTACAGGGGAACACTGAAGCTTTCTTT	CASSGLQGNTEAFF	TRBV10-2	-	-	TRBJ1-1